Listed here is a single T cell receptor (beta chain). What it recognizes is unknown. These data are taken from a study of post-analysis software for immune sequencing data. In the study overall: Relapsing-remitting, secondary progressive and progressive-relapsing forms made up the multiple sclerosis disease courses. The study's findings and limits: Samples sharing a preparation batch grouped tightly together when assessed by F measure. Roughly five TRBV segments appeared more often in patients than in controls, and TRBV5-6, TRBV5-1 and TRBV20-1 were among these. Compared against controls, patients with multiple sclerosis displayed significantly lower normalized Chao1 diversity.

Germline V lookup: CDR1 LGHDT, CDR2 YNNKEL (reference sequence). Deletions cut 1 base from V and 7 bases from J, with 8 bases between. The CDR3 runs 14 residues. The library was made from cDNA and included unique molecular identifiers. T cells numbering about 0.85 to 11 million yielded cDNA molecules that totaled around 500,000. TCRdb fed the PCR reads into MiXCR, producing one record per CDR3 protein. The table shows hundreds of thousands of distinct CDR3 sequences, with 25% to 30% occurring only once. This sequence originates from a girl between 5 and 17 years old with multiple sclerosis. The sequenced sample consisted of blood. The rearrangement links TRBV3-1 to TRBJ1-6; possible D gene TRBD1, 6 bases. The CDR3 here is CASSQATGNSPLHF. CDR3 bases: TGTGCCAGCAGCCAAGCAACAGGGAATTCACCCCTCCACTTT. Full variable domain (rest looked up from reference TRBV3-1 and TRBJ1-6): DTAVSQTPKYLVTQMGNDKSIKCEQNLGHDTMYWYKQDSKKFLKIMFSYNNKELIINETVPNRFSPKSPDKAHLNLHINSLELGDSAVYFCASSQATGNSPLHFGNGTRLTVT.